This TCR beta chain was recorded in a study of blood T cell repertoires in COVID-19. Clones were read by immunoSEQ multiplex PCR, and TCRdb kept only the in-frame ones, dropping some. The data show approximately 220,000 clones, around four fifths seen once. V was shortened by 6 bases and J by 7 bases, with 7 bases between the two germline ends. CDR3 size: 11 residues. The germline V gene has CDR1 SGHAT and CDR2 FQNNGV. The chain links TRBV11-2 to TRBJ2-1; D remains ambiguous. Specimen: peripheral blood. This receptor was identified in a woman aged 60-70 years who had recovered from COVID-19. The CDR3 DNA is TGTGCCAGCAGGGCTCCTAATGAGCAGTTCTTC. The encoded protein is CASRAPNEQFF.